The clone carrying this T cell receptor (beta chain) was observed a few times. The data originate from a study of T-cell reconstitution after alpha-beta-depleted transplantation in children. This CDR3 spans 14 amino acids. Germline CDR1 is SEHNR and CDR2 is FQNEAQ (reference sequence). V gave up 5 bases and J gave up 7 bases; unmatched junction bases: 11. For TCRbeta, the library was prepared with unique molecular identifiers. One entry per CDR3 protein results from TCRdb running MiXCR on the PCR reads. The repertoire consists of 250,000 to 300,000 distinct CDR3 sequences, with 9.9% occurring once and the leading ten covering around a tenth.

The sequenced sample was PBMCs from the stem cell graft donor, obtained from the stem cell graft. The TCR sequence derives from a human donor who donated a stem cell graft to a child with SCID. The chain uses TRBV7-9 and TRBJ2-7; TRBD1 agrees at 7 bases. In nucleotides, the CDR3 is TGTGCCAGCAGCCTTCCAGACAGGGCTCGGGAGCAGTACTTC. Translating it yields CASSLPDRAREQYF.